The clone carrying this T cell receptor beta chain is judged medium-sized (0.01 to 0.1%). Its antigen is undetermined. The CDR3 is 14 amino acids. V lost 3 bases to trimming and J lost 6 bases; unmatched junction nucleotides: 1. Germline values: CDR1 SGDLS, CDR2 YYNGEE. This entry comes from a study of breast tumors, draining lymph nodes, adjacent tissues. TCRdb used MiXCR to reprocess the multiplex PCR reads, holding one entry per CDR3 protein. The table has 23,000 or so distinct CDR3 sequences, about two thirds seen once; the top ten hold over 15%. Study-level findings and limits: Findings are consistent with lymph node origin and intratumoral expansion of most tumor T cells.

Sequencing used tumor-adjacent breast tissue. The sequence was obtained from a female donor with breast cancer. Some clones in this sample may be carry-over from other donors' samples. The chain joins TRBV9 to TRBJ2-7, with 15 positions matching TRBD2. The CDR3 nucleotides are TGTGCCAGCAGCGGGGGACTAGCGGGAGGCGAGCAGTACTTC. Its translation is CASSGGLAGGEQYF.